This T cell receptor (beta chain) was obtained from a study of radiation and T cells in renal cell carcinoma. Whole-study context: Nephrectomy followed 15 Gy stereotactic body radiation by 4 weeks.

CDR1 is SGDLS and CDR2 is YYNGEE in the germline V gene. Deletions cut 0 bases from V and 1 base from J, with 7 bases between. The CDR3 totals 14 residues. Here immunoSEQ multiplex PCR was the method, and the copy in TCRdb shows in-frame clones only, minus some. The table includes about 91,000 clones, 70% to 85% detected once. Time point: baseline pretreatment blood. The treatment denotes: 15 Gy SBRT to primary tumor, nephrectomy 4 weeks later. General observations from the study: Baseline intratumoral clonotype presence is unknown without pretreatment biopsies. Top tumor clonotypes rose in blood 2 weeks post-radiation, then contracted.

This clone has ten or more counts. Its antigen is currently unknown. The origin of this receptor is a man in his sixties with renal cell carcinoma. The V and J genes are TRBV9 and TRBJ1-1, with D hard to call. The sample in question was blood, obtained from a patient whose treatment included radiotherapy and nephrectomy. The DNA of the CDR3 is TGTGCCAGCAGCGTAGGGGGTCCGAACACTGAAGCTTTCTTT. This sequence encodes CASSVGGPNTEAFF.